This TCR beta chain derives from a study of cytomegalovirus exposure and HLA in healthy donors. CDR3 length: 12 amino acids. V lost 3 bases, J lost 5 bases, and 7 bases lay in between. CDR1 is MDHEN, CDR2 SYDVKM, per germline. Both 60 Vbeta primers and 13 Jbeta primers went into the PCR. Assay used: immunoSEQ multiplex PCR; TCRdb lists only in-frame clones, some missing. The sample carries some 140,000 clones, less than 80% recorded once. This rearrangement joins TRBV28 to TRBJ1-2, with no clear D. The sequencing sample was made of PBMCs. The clonotype was recovered from a woman aged 50 to 65 in good health and CMV-seropositive. The CDR3 loop reads CASSLAAYGYTF. CDR3 DNA: TGTGCCAGCAGTTTGGCCGCATATGGCTACACCTTC.